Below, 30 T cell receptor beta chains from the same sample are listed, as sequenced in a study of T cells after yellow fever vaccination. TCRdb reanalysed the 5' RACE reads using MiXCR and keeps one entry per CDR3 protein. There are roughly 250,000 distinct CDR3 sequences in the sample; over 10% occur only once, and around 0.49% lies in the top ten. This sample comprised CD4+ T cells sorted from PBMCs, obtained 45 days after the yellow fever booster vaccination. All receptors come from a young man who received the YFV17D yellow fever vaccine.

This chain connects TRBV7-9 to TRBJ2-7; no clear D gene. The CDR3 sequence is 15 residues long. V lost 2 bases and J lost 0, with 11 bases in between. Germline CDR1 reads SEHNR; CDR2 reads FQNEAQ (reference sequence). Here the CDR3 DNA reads TGTGCCAGCAGCTTATGGGTCTCTAACTCCTACGAGCAGTACTTC. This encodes CASSLWVSNSYEQYF.

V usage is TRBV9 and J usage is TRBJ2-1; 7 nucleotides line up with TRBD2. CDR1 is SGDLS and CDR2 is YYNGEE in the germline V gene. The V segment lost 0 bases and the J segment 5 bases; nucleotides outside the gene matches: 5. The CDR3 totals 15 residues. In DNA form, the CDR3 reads TGTGCCAGCAGCGTAGCGGGAGGAACTAACAATGAGCAGTTCTTC. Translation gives CASSVAGGTNNEQFF.

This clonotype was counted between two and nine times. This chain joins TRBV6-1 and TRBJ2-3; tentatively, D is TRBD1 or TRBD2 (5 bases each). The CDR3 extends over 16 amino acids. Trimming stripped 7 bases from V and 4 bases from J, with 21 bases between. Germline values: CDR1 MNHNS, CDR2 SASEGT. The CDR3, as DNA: TGTGCCAGCACCCAGAGGGGAAGAAGGAACCCAGATACGCAGTATTTT. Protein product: CASTQRGRRNPDTQYF.

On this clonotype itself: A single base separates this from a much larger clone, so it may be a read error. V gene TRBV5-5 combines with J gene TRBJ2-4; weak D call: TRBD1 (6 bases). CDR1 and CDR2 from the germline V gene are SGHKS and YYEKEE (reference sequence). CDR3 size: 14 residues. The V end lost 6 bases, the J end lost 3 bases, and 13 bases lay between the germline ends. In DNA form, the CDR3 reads TGTGCCAGCACCCGGACAGTGGGCAAAAACATTCAGTACTTC. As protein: CASTRTVGKNIQYF.

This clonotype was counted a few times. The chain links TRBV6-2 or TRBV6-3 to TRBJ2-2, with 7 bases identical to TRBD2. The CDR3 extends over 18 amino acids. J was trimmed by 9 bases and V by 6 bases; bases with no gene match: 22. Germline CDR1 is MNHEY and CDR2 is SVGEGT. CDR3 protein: CASRGSWSVRERDRELFF. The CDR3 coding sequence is TGTGCCAGCAGGGGCTCATGGTCAGTGCGGGAGCGCGACCGGGAGCTGTTTTTT.

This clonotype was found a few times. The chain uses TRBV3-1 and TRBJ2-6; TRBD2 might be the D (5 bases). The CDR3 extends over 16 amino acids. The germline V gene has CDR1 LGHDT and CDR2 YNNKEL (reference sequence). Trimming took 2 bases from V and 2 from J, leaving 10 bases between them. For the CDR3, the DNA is TGTGCCAGCAGCCAAATGGGAGAGACTGGGGCCAACGTCCTGACTTTC. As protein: CASSQMGETGANVLTF.

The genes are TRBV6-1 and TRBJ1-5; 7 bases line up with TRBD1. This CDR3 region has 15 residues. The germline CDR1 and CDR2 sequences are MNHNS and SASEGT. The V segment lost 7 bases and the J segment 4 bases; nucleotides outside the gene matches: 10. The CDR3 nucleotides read TGTGCCAGCACCGAACAGGGGCAACAAAATCAGCCCCAGCATTTT. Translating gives CASTEQGQQNQPQHF.

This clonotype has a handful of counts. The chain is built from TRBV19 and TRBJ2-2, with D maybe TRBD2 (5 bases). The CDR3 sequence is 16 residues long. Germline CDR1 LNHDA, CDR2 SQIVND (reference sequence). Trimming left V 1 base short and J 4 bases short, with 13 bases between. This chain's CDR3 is CASSIGETIPTGELFF. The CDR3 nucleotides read TGTGCCAGTAGTATAGGGGAGACCATTCCCACCGGGGAGCTGTTTTTT.

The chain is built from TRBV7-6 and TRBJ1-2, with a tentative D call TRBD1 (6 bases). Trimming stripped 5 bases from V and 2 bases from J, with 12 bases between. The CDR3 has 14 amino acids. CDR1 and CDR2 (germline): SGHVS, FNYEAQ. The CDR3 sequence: CASSAGDNNYGYTF. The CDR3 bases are TGTGCCAGCAGCGCCGGGGACAACAACTATGGCTACACCTTC.

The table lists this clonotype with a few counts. CDR3 residues: CSASLAGADTQYF. The CDR3 region has the DNA TGCAGTGCTAGTTTAGCGGGAGCTGATACGCAGTATTTT. The V and J genes are TRBV20-1 and TRBJ2-3; TRBD2 agrees at 9 bases. Germline CDR1 reads DFQATT; CDR2 reads SNEGSKA (reference sequence). V lost 3 bases and J lost 6; bases outside the gene matches: 4. The CDR3 covers 13 residues.

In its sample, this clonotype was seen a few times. The CDR3 region has the DNA TGCGCCAGCCGCCGGGAGAGGAACCACGAGCAGTACTTC. Translation gives CASRRERNHEQYF. The rearrangement uses TRBV5-1 and TRBJ2-7, with a weak D call TRBD2 (6 bases). This CDR3 spans 13 amino acids. V was pared by 7 bases and J by 5 bases, with 16 bases between. Germline values: CDR1 SGHRS, CDR2 YFSETQ. The entire variable domain, with the rest obtained from reference TRBV5-1 and TRBJ2-7, is as follows: KAGVTQTPRYLIKTRGQQVTLSCSPISGHRSVSWYQQTPGQGLQFLFEYFSETQRNKGNFPGRFSGRQFSNSRSEMNVSTLELGDSALYLCASRRERNHEQYFGPGTRLTVT.

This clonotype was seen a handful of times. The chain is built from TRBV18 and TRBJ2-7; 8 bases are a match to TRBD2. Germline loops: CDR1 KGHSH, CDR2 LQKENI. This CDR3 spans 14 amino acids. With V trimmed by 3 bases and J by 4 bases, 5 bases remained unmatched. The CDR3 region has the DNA TGTGCCAGCTCACCGGGTAGCGGGAAATACGAGCAGTACTTC. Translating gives CASSPGSGKYEQYF.

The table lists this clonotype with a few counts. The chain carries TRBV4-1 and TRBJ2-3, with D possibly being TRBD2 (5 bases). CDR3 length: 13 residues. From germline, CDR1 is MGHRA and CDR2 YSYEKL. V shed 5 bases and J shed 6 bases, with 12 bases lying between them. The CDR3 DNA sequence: TGCGCCAGCAGCAGAGGGAGTGGGGATACGCAGTATTTT. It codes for CASSRGSGDTQYF.

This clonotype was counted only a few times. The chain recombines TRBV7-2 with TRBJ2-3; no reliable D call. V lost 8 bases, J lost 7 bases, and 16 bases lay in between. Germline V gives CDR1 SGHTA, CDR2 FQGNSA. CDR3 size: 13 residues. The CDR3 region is CASAPSTFYTQYF. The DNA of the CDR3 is TGTGCCAGCGCCCCGTCGACGTTCTATACGCAGTATTTT.

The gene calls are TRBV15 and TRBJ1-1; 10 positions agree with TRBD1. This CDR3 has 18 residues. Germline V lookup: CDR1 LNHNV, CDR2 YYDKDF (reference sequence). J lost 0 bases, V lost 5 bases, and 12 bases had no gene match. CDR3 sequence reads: CATSPNRDRGPMNTEAFF. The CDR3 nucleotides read TGTGCCACCAGCCCGAACCGGGACAGGGGACCTATGAACACTGAAGCTTTCTTT.

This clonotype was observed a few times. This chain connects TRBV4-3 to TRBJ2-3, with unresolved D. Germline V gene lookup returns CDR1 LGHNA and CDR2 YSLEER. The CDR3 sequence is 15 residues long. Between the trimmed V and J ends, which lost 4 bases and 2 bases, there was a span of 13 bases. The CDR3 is CASSPLDGVTDTQYF. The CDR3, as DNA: TGCGCCAGCAGCCCGTTGGACGGAGTCACAGATACGCAGTATTTT.

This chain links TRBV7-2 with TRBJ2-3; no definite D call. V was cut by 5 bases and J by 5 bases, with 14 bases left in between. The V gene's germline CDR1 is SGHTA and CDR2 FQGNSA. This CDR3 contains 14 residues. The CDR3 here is CASSPKGARDTQYF. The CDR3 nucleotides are TGTGCCAGCAGCCCTAAAGGAGCAAGAGATACGCAGTATTTT. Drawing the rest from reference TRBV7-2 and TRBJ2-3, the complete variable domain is GAGVSQSPSNKVTEKGKDVELRCDPISGHTALYWYRQSLGQGLEFLIYFQGNSAPDKSGLPSDRFSAERTGGSVSTLTIQRTQQEDSAVYLCASSPKGARDTQYFGPGTRLTVL.

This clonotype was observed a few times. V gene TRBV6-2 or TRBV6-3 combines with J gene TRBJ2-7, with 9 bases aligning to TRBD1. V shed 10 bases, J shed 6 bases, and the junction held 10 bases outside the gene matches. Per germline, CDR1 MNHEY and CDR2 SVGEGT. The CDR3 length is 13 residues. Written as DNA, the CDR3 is TGTGCCACCCTAAGGACAGGGGACCGCGAGCAGTACTTC. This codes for CATLRTGDREQYF.

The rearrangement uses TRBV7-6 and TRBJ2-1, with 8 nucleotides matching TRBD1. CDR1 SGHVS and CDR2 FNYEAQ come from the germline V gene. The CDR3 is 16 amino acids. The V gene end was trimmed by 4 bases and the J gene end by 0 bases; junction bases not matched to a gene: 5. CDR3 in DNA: TGTGCCAGCAGCTACCACAGGGGGAGCTCCTACAATGAGCAGTTCTTC. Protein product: CASSYHRGSSYNEQFF. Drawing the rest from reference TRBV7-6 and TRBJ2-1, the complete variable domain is GAGVSQSPRYKVTKRGQDVALRCDPISGHVSLYWYRQALGQGPEFLTYFNYEAQQDKSGLPNDRFSAERPEGSISTLTIQRTEQRDSAMYRCASSYHRGSSYNEQFFGPGTRLTVL.

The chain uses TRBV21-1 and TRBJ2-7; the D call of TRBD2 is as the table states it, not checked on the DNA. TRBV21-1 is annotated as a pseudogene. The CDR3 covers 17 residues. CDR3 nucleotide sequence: TGTGCCAGCAAAGGGGCTAAGACTAGCCATCCCTCCTACGAGCAGTACTTC. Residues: CASKGAKTSHPSYEQYF.

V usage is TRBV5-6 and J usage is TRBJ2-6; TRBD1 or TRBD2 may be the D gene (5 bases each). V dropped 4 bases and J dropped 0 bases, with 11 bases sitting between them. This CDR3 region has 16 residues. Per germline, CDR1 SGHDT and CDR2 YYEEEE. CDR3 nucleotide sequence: TGTGCCAGCAGCCGGGACGTTCGCTCTGGGGCCAACGTCCTGACTTTC. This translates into CASSRDVRSGANVLTF.

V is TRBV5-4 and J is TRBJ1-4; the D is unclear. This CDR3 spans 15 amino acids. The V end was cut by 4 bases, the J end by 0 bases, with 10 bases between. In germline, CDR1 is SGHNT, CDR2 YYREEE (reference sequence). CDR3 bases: TGTGCCAGCAGCCCAACACCGGCAACTAATGAAAAACTGTTTTTT. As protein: CASSPTPATNEKLFF.

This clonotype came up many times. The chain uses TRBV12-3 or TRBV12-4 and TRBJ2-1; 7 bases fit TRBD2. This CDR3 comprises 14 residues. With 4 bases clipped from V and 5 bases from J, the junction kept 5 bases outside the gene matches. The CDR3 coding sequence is TGTGCCAGCAGTTCTAGCGGACCCAACAATGAGCAGTTCTTC. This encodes CASSSSGPNNEQFF.

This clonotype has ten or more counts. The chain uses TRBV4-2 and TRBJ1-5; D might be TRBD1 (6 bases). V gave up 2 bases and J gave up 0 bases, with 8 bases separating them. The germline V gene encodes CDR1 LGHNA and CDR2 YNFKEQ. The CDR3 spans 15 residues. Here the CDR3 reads CASSQRQDSNQPQHF. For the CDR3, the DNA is TGTGCCAGCAGCCAACGACAGGATAGCAATCAGCCCCAGCATTTT.

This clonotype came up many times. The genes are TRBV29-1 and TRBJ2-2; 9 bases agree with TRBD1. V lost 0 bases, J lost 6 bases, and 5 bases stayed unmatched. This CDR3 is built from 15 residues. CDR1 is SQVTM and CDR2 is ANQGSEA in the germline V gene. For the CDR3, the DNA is TGCAGCGTTGAAGACACACGACAGGGGGCCGGGGAGCTGTTTTTT. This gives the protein CSVEDTRQGAGELFF.

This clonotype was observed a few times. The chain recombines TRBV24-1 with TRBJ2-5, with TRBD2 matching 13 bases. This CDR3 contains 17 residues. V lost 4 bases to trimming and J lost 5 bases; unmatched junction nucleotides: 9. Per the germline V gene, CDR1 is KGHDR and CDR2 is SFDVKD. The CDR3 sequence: CATSDPGLAGVEETQYF. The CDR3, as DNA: TGTGCCACCAGTGACCCAGGACTAGCGGGAGTGGAGGAGACCCAGTACTTC.

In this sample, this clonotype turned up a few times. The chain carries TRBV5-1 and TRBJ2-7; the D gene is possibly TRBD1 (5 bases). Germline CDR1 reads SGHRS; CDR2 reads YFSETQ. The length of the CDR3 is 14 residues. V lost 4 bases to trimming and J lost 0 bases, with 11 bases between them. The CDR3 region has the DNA TGCGCCAGCAGCCGATTAACAGGCTCCTACGAGCAGTACTTC. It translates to CASSRLTGSYEQYF.

CDR3 nucleotides: TGTGCCAGCGGCGGCCGAGGCCCGAGCTCCTACAATGAGCAGTTCTTC. Encoded protein: CASGGRGPSSYNEQFF. V and J are TRBV11-1 and TRBJ2-1; D is unresolved. This CDR3 contains 16 residues. Germline values: CDR1 SGHAT, CDR2 FQDESV (reference sequence). Trimming pared 8 bases from V and 0 bases from J, leaving 17 bases between.

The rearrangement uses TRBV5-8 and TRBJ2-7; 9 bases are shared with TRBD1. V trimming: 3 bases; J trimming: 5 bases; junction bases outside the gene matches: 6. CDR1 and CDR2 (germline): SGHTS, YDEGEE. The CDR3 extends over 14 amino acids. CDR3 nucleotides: TGTGCCAGCAGCTCGGACAGGGGCTTGAACGAGCAGTACTTC. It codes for CASSSDRGLNEQYF.

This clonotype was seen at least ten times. CDR3 protein: CSASGLASDEQYF. DNA for the CDR3: TGCAGTGCTTCGGGACTAGCTTCCGACGAGCAGTACTTC. The rearrangement uses TRBV20-1 and TRBJ2-7; 9 bases align to TRBD2. CDR1 and CDR2 (germline): DFQATT, SNEGSKA (reference sequence). The CDR3 has 13 amino acids. J lost 5 bases, V lost 5 bases, and 7 bases had no gene match.